One sample yielded the 27 T cell receptor beta chains listed below, sequenced in a study of T-cell reconstitution after alpha-beta-depleted transplantation in children. Unique molecular identifiers tagged the TCRbeta library. MiXCR, run by TCRdb on the PCR reads, gives a single entry per CDR3 protein. The table has fewer than 550,000 distinct CDR3 sequences, approximately 10% seen once. This specimen was PBMCs from the stem cell graft donor, taken from the stem cell graft. The receptors shown here come from a human donor who donated a stem cell graft to a child with acute myeloid leukemia.

This chain joins TRBV7-9 and TRBJ2-3; no clear D. Germline CDR1 SEHNR, CDR2 FQNEAQ (reference sequence). There are 12 residues in the CDR3. The V end was cut by 6 bases, the J end by 4 bases, with 8 bases between. The CDR3 reads CASSPISDTQYF. CDR3 sequence (DNA): TGTGCCAGCAGTCCAATTTCAGATACGCAGTATTTT.

The chain joins TRBV5-6 to TRBJ2-1; 11 nucleotides line up with TRBD1. V was clipped by 2 bases and J by 0 bases; unmatched bases: 1. Germline CDR1 reads SGHDT; CDR2 reads YYEEEE. The CDR3 extends over 16 amino acids. CDR3 nucleotide sequence: TGTGCCAGCAGCTTCGGGACAGGGGGCTCCTACAATGAGCAGTTCTTC. It yields the protein CASSFGTGGSYNEQFF.

The count of this clonotype is one. The chain carries TRBV18 and TRBJ2-1; D not resolved. The CDR3 is 11 residues long. The V and J ends lost 8 bases and 7 bases respectively, with 9 bases between them. CDR1 and CDR2 (germline): KGHSH, LQKENI. CDR3 amino acids: CASGPDNEQFF. The CDR3 DNA sequence: TGTGCCAGCGGTCCTGATAATGAGCAGTTCTTC. Supplemented by reference TRBV18 and TRBJ2-1, the full variable domain reads NAGVMQNPRHLVRRRGQEARLRCSPMKGHSHVYWYRQLPEEGLKFMVYLQKENIIDESGMPKERFSAEFPKEGPSILRIQQVVRGDSAAYFCASGPDNEQFFGPGTRLTVL.

The chain combines TRBV20-1 with TRBJ2-1; perhaps TRBD1 as D (7 bases). Trimming cost V 4 bases and J 0 bases, with 22 bases left between them. This CDR3 has 18 residues. Germline CDR1 DFQATT, CDR2 SNEGSKA (reference sequence). This chain's CDR3 is CSATSQGGGASSYNEQFF. As DNA, the CDR3 is TGCAGTGCTACCTCTCAGGGGGGAGGAGCGAGCTCCTACAATGAGCAGTTCTTC.

V and J are TRBV30 and TRBJ2-3; no firm D call. CDR1 GTSNPN and CDR2 SVGIG come from the germline V gene (reference sequence). The CDR3 extends over 14 amino acids. V was shortened by 0 bases and J by 2 bases, with 9 bases between the two germline ends. In DNA, the CDR3 is TGTGCCTGGAGTGTACATGACTTCACAGATACGCAGTATTTT. Amino acids: CAWSVHDFTDTQYF.

A word on this clonotype: A much larger clone lies a single base off, so this may be a read error. The chain employs TRBV29-1 and TRBJ2-1; 7 positions match TRBD1. From germline, CDR1 is SQVTM and CDR2 ANQGSEA. The CDR3 runs to 12 residues. Trimming took 7 bases from V and 7 from J; bases not matched to a gene: 7. The CDR3 spells CSGITGVNEQFF. DNA of the CDR3: TGCAGCGGAATAACAGGGGTAAATGAGCAGTTCTTC.

This clonotype was seen only a few times. This chain connects TRBV5-1 to TRBJ1-1; no definite D call. The CDR3 loop spans 15 amino acids. Deletions cut 0 bases from V and 1 base from J, with 10 bases between. The germline V gene has CDR1 SGHRS and CDR2 YFSETQ. CDR3: CASSLGVGQNTEAFF. CDR3 bases: TGCGCCAGCAGCTTGGGGGTAGGCCAGAACACTGAAGCTTTCTTT. Based on the CDR3 plus reference TRBV5-1 and TRBJ1-1, the full variable domain is KAGVTQTPRYLIKTRGQQVTLSCSPISGHRSVSWYQQTPGQGLQFLFEYFSETQRNKGNFPGRFSGRQFSNSRSEMNVSTLELGDSALYLCASSLGVGQNTEAFFGQGTRLTVV.

The V call is TRBV29-1, the J call TRBJ1-1; D call uncertain. The CDR3 totals 13 residues. The V gene's germline CDR1 is SQVTM and CDR2 ANQGSEA. Trimming cost V 0 bases and J 1 base, with 6 bases left between them. The CDR3 is CSVEELPNTEAFF. In nucleotides, the CDR3 is TGCAGCGTTGAAGAGCTTCCGAACACTGAAGCTTTCTTT.

At least ten counts were recorded for this clonotype. The J gene is TRBJ2-1, the V gene TRBV7-6; 7 bases align to TRBD1. Germline V gives CDR1 SGHVS, CDR2 FNYEAQ. The CDR3 has 16 residues. The ends lost 5 bases at V and 6 bases at J; junction bases unmatched: 13. Written as DNA, the CDR3 is TGTGCCAGCAGCCTGAGACAGGGCTCCGTACGCAATGAGCAGTTCTTC. Translation gives CASSLRQGSVRNEQFF. Variable domain in full (rest from reference TRBV7-6 and TRBJ2-1): GAGVSQSPRYKVTKRGQDVALRCDPISGHVSLYWYRQALGQGPEFLTYFNYEAQQDKSGLPNDRFSAERPEGSISTLTIQRTEQRDSAMYRCASSLRQGSVRNEQFFGPGTRLTVL.

The chain is built from TRBV5-1 and TRBJ2-1; D uncertain. The V and J ends lost 0 bases and 7 bases respectively, with 5 bases between them. Germline lookup yields CDR1 SGHRS and CDR2 YFSETQ. The CDR3 loop spans 12 amino acids. The CDR3 sequence is CASSLEWNEQFF. CDR3 DNA sequence: TGCGCCAGCAGCTTGGAATGGAATGAGCAGTTCTTC.

The chain recombines TRBV6-2 or TRBV6-3 with TRBJ2-7, with 13 positions matching TRBD2. V was clipped by 2 bases and J by 0 bases; unmatched bases: 13. CDR1 is MNHEY and CDR2 is SVGEGT in the germline V gene. The CDR3 runs to 20 residues. The CDR3 DNA reads as TGTGCCAGCAGTTACCCAGGACTAGCGGGAGCCCCCCGAAGCTCCTACGAGCAGTACTTC. Residues: CASSYPGLAGAPRSSYEQYF.

The chain combines TRBV21-1 with TRBJ1-4; the table calls TRBD1, which could not be checked here. TRBV21-1 is deemed a pseudogene. This CDR3 has 18 amino acids. CDR3 region: CASSKARGDISTNEKLFF. CDR3 bases: TGTGCCAGCAGCAAAGCGCGAGGGGACATATCCACTAATGAAAAACTGTTTTTT.

V gene TRBV20-1 combines with J gene TRBJ2-3, with 8 bases that match TRBD2. The CDR3 spans 14 residues. J lost 5 bases, V lost 5 bases, and 9 bases had no gene match. Germline V CDR1 and CDR2: DFQATT, SNEGSKA (reference sequence). CDR3 sequence (DNA): TGCAGTGCTCCTGGGCGGGGGGCCCTAGATACGCAGTATTTT. Its translation: CSAPGRGALDTQYF.

V and J are TRBV6-1 and TRBJ2-2, with 9 bases fitting TRBD2. The length of the CDR3 is 16 residues. V lost 6 bases, J lost 4 bases, and 9 bases stayed unmatched. Looked up from germline, CDR1 is MNHNS and CDR2 is SASEGT. The CDR3, as DNA: TGTGCCAGCAGGGGGATCAGCGGGGGGATCACCGGGGAGCTGTTTTTT. It codes for CASRGISGGITGELFF.

Ten or more counts support this clonotype. The DNA of the CDR3 is TGTGCCAGCAGCCCCGGACAGGGGGAGTACACTGAAGCTTTCTTT. Encoded protein: CASSPGQGEYTEAFF. This chain links TRBV4-2 with TRBJ1-1; 10 nucleotides line up with TRBD1. The germline gives CDR1 LGHNA, CDR2 YNFKEQ. V lost 4 bases, J lost 3 bases, and 5 bases stayed unmatched. The CDR3 extends over 15 amino acids.

The genes are TRBV7-9 and TRBJ2-2; D may match TRBD1 or TRBD2 (6 bases each). V lost 9 bases to trimming and J lost 7 bases, with 24 bases between them. The CDR3 runs to 16 residues. The germline gives CDR1 SEHNR, CDR2 FQNEAQ (reference sequence). The CDR3 reads CASPPGGAGIVGELFF. The CDR3 bases are TGTGCCAGTCCCCCTGGGGGCGCGGGAATTGTCGGGGAGCTGTTTTTT.

This chain connects TRBV7-2 to TRBJ2-7; D is possibly TRBD2 (5 bases). CDR1 is SGHTA and CDR2 is FQGNSA in the germline V gene. The CDR3 consists of 14 residues. The ends were cut back, 3 bases at V and 2 bases at J, with 11 bases in the middle. DNA of the CDR3: TGTGCCAGCAGCTTCAGGACCGGGACCTACGAGCAGTACGTC. Encoded protein: CASSFRTGTYEQYV.

This chain joins TRBV12-5 and TRBJ2-1; TRBD2 is a possible D gene (5 bases). Trimming removed 3 bases from V and 0 bases from J, with 12 bases in between. Per the germline V gene, CDR1 is LGHNT and CDR2 is FRNRAP. This CDR3 has 16 amino acids. This chain's CDR3 is CASGFGSESSYNEQFF. The CDR3 DNA reads TGTGCTAGTGGTTTTGGTAGCGAAAGCTCCTACAATGAGCAGTTCTTC.

In its sample, this clonotype was seen a few times. This chain connects TRBV5-1 to TRBJ2-3, with 8 bases matching TRBD2. CDR3 length: 14 residues. Germline CDR1 reads SGHRS; CDR2 reads YFSETQ. V was clipped by 8 bases and J by 5 bases; unmatched bases: 10. The DNA for the CDR3 is TGCGCCAGTCTCCCGGGAGGGCCTGGAGATACGCAGTATTTT. This codes for CASLPGGPGDTQYF.

The V gene is TRBV4-1, the J gene TRBJ2-3; D is uncertain. CDR3 length equals 13 residues. Between the trimmed V and J ends, which lost 1 base and 4 bases, there was a span of 6 bases. Germline lookup yields CDR1 MGHRA and CDR2 YSYEKL. The CDR3 DNA reads TGCGCCAGCAGCCAAGGGCTCGCAGATACGCAGTATTTT. Translated: CASSQGLADTQYF.

This clonotype was seen many times. The chain has TRBV15 and TRBJ2-1; perhaps TRBD2 as D (5 bases). This CDR3 has 16 residues. Germline lookup yields CDR1 LNHNV and CDR2 YYDKDF (reference sequence). V was cut by 4 bases and J by 0 bases, with 13 bases left in between. The CDR3 DNA sequence: TGTGCCACCAGCACTTACAGCGGAAACTCCTACAATGAGCAGTTCTTC. Translation gives CATSTYSGNSYNEQFF.

The chain joins TRBV5-1 to TRBJ1-6, with unresolved D. CDR1 and CDR2 (germline): SGHRS, YFSETQ. This CDR3 contains 15 residues. The V end was cut by 0 bases, the J end by 5 bases, with 9 bases between. CDR3: CASSLESRNNSPLHF. The CDR3 DNA reads as TGCGCCAGCAGCTTGGAGTCGCGGAATAATTCACCCCTCCACTTT. Looking up the rest from reference TRBV5-1 and TRBJ1-6 gives the full variable domain: KAGVTQTPRYLIKTRGQQVTLSCSPISGHRSVSWYQQTPGQGLQFLFEYFSETQRNKGNFPGRFSGRQFSNSRSEMNVSTLELGDSALYLCASSLESRNNSPLHFGNGTRLTVT.

This clonotype was recorded only once. The CDR3 reads CASSLLAGVLLQETQYF. DNA of the CDR3: TGTGCCAGCAGCTTACTAGCGGGGGTCCTATTACAAGAGACCCAGTACTTC. J is TRBJ2-5 and V is TRBV7-2; 10 positions match TRBD2. Germline V gives CDR1 SGHTA, CDR2 FQGNSA. The CDR3 covers 17 residues. Unmatched junction bases numbered 8, after V lost 2 bases and J lost 2 bases. Full variable domain (rest looked up from reference TRBV7-2 and TRBJ2-5): GAGVSQSPSNKVTEKGKDVELRCDPISGHTALYWYRQSLGQGLEFLIYFQGNSAPDKSGLPSDRFSAERTGGSVSTLTIQRTQQEDSAVYLCASSLLAGVLLQETQYFGPGTRLLVL.

This clonotype was seen only a few times. This chain uses TRBV7-2 with TRBJ1-2, with 9 bases that match TRBD1. Looked up from germline, CDR1 is SGHTA and CDR2 is FQGNSA. V was pared by 5 bases and J by 7 bases, with 11 bases of the junction left unmatched. The CDR3 sequence is 15 residues long. CDR3 nucleotides: TGTGCCAGCAGCCCCTCGACAGGGGGAGCGGGTGGCTACACCTTC. It encodes CASSPSTGGAGGYTF.

This clonotype was seen more than once but under ten times. The chain is built from TRBV3-1 and TRBJ2-1; tentatively, D is TRBD2 (6 bases). Trimming took 4 bases from V and 5 from J, leaving 21 bases between them. The CDR3 is 17 residues long. Germline CDR1 and CDR2: LGHDT and YNNKEL (reference sequence). This CDR3 is CASSPRWGGARDNEQFF. CDR3 sequence (DNA): TGTGCCAGCAGCCCAAGGTGGGGCGGGGCACGCGACAATGAGCAGTTCTTC.

The genes are TRBV29-1 and TRBJ2-7, with 9 bases matching TRBD1. The CDR3 has 12 residues. Trimming took 5 bases from V and 10 from J; bases not matched to a gene: 9. Germline CDR1 SQVTM, CDR2 ANQGSEA. CDR3 nucleotides: TGCAGCGTTCGGGACAGGGCGCATGGTCAGTACTTC. It specifies CSVRDRAHGQYF.

To note about this clonotype: At one of its ends the junction is not consistent with the germline gene, which may arise from a read error. The chain joins TRBV5-1 to TRBJ2-5; D is unclear. This CDR3 has 12 residues. Per germline, CDR1 SGHRS and CDR2 YFSETQ. CDR3 DNA: TGCGCCAGCAGCTTGGAACAAGAGACCCAGTCCTTC. Its protein product is CASSLEQETQSF.